This T cell receptor (beta chain) was recovered during a study of OX40 agonist ivuxolimab in advanced cancers. Study context: The treatment was a fully human IgG2 OX40 agonist, ivuxolimab. Study-level points and caveats: At doses 0.1 to 3.0 mg/kg, CD4+ and CD8+ clones expanded.

Method: immunoSEQ multiplex PCR; TCRdb's copy keeps in-frame clones and lacks some. The sample contains tens of thousands of clones, more than 80% of which appear only once. As to this clone: The antigen is undetermined.

From germline, CDR1 is SGHTA and CDR2 FQGTGA. Trimming cost V 1 base and J 3 bases; bases outside gene matches: 6. CDR3 length equals 16 residues. This receptor was obtained from an adult with an advanced solid tumor such as melanoma, head and neck, liver or kidney cancer. This specimen was CD4+ or CD8+ T cells sorted from blood, taken in a trial of the OX40 agonist ivuxolimab. The chain carries TRBV7-3 and TRBJ2-3, with 8 bases identical to TRBD2. This CDR3 reads CASSLSPGLGTDTQYF. DNA of the CDR3: TGTGCCAGCAGCTTAAGTCCGGGACTAGGGACAGATACGCAGTATTTT.